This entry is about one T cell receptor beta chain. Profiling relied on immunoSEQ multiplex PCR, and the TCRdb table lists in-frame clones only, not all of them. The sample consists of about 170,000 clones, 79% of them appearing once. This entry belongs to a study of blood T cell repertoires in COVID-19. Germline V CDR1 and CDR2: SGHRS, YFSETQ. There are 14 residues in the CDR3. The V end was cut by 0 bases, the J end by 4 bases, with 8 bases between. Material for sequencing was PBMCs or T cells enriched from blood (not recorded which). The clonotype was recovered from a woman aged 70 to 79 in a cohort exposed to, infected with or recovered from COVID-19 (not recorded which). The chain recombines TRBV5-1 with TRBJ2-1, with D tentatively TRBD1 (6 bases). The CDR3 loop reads CASSLGTVYNEQFF. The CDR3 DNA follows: TGCGCCAGCAGCTTGGGGACAGTTTACAATGAGCAGTTCTTC.